The 8 T cell receptor beta chains reported below all come from one sample, sequenced in a study of Ad26.COV2.S vaccination and SARS-CoV-2 variants. Stated treatment: roughly 18 received Ad26.COV2.S at low or high dose, single or two shots; about five received placebo; per-sample allocation not given. At day 63 after the first vaccine or placebo injection, samples were drawn. This table comes from immunoSEQ multiplex PCR, and its TCRdb copy is limited to in-frame clones, with some not included. The sample shows roughly 510,000 clones, 87% of them seen only once. Here the sequenced sample was peripheral blood, taken in a trial of Ad26.COV2.S vaccine versus placebo. The receptors were gathered from a person between 18 and 65 years old who received the Ad26.COV2.S COVID-19 vaccine or a placebo.

The chain is built from TRBV28 and TRBJ1-4, with no clear D. The CDR3 extends over 12 amino acids. Trimming took 9 bases from V and 6 from J, leaving 11 bases between them. Germline V gene sequence: CDR1 MDHEN, CDR2 SYDVKM. The CDR3 reads CASMEGDEKLFF. The CDR3 coding sequence is TGTGCCAGTATGGAGGGTGATGAAAAACTGTTTTTT.

The chain uses TRBV4-2 and TRBJ2-1; perhaps TRBD2 as D (6 bases). This CDR3 spans 14 amino acids. Germline CDR1 is LGHNA and CDR2 is YNFKEQ. The germline V and J ends were trimmed by 5 bases and 7 bases, with 15 bases remaining between them. CDR3 DNA sequence: TGTGCCAGCAGCAGACCGGGACTTGAGAATGAGCAGTTCTTC. Translated: CASSRPGLENEQFF.

The V gene is TRBV11-2, the J gene TRBJ1-4; perhaps TRBD1 as D (6 bases). The germline CDR1 and CDR2 sequences are SGHAT and FQNNGV. The CDR3 runs 18 residues. Trimming stripped 4 bases from V and 2 bases from J, with 20 bases between. The CDR3 is CASSSRSTGSSTNEKLFF. The CDR3 bases are TGTGCCAGCAGCTCGCGGTCCACAGGGTCTTCGACTAATGAAAAACTGTTTTTT.

The chain recombines TRBV5-1 with TRBJ2-3; no firm D call. Germline V gene lookup returns CDR1 SGHRS and CDR2 YFSETQ. The CDR3 sequence is 15 residues long. Deletions cut 2 bases from V and 2 bases from J, with 12 bases between. The CDR3 nucleotides read TGCGCCAGCAGCTTCTCTGGCAGTTACACAGATACGCAGTATTTT. It yields the protein CASSFSGSYTDTQYF.

This clone was observed a handful of times. V is TRBV5-1 and J is TRBJ2-7; 7 bases are shared with TRBD2. The V gene end was trimmed by 1 base and the J gene end by 9 bases; junction bases not matched to a gene: 13. Germline CDR1 SGHRS, CDR2 YFSETQ. The CDR3 consists of 15 residues. CDR3 sequence: CASSLRFGEGLGQYF. Written as DNA, the CDR3 is TGCGCCAGCAGCTTGAGATTCGGGGAGGGTTTGGGGCAGTACTTC. The full variable domain, in which reference TRBV5-1 and TRBJ2-7 provide the parts outside the CDR3, is KAGVTQTPRYLIKTRGQQVTLSCSPISGHRSVSWYQQTPGQGLQFLFEYFSETQRNKGNFPGRFSGRQFSNSRSEMNVSTLELGDSALYLCASSLRFGEGLGQYFGPGTRLTVT.

The CDR3, as DNA: TGTGCCATCAGTGTACAGGGGAGGACTGAAGCTTTCTTT. Protein product: CAISVQGRTEAFF. V is TRBV10-3 and J is TRBJ1-1; TRBD1 matches 7 bases. Trimming at V came to 4 bases and at J to 5 bases, leaving 4 bases not matched to a gene. The CDR3 runs 13 residues. Germline CDR1 and CDR2: ENHRY and SYGVKD.

The rearrangement links TRBV28 to TRBJ1-1, with D possibly being TRBD1 (6 bases). V was pared by 1 base and J by 7 bases, with 16 bases between. Germline CDR1 and CDR2: MDHEN and SYDVKM. There are 15 residues in the CDR3. CDR3 amino acids: CASSLSLQGPFEAFF. The CDR3 DNA is TGTGCCAGCAGTTTATCCCTACAGGGTCCCTTTGAAGCTTTCTTT.

This rearrangement joins TRBV7-2 to TRBJ2-3; D gene unclear. CDR3 size: 14 residues. V shed 3 bases and J shed 3 bases, with 10 bases lying between them. Germline V gene sequence: CDR1 SGHTA, CDR2 FQGNSA. The CDR3 sequence: CASSLGHRTDTQYF. In DNA form, the CDR3 reads TGTGCCAGCAGCTTGGGCCATAGGACAGATACGCAGTATTTT.